A selection of T cell receptor beta chains follows, all from one sample in a study of blood T cell repertoires in COVID-19. TCRdb's copy holds only in-frame clones and misses some; the assay was immunoSEQ multiplex PCR. The profile shows under 200,000 clones, roughly 88% of them singletons. The sequencing sample was made of PBMCs or T cells enriched from blood (not recorded which). These receptors were collected from a woman aged 55-69 years who had recovered from COVID-19. CDR3s include the opening cysteine and the closing phenylalanine or tryptophan. A D gene is named only where the DNA matches it firmly. The size of a clone is reported for some rows only, either as once, few or many, or as a class for expanded clones.

abundance,j_gene,d_gene,v_gene,CDR3aa,CDR3nt
few,TRBJ1-2,TRBD1,TRBV10-3,CAIRPAGQGFYGYTF,TGTGCCATCAGGCCCGCCGGACAGGGCTTTTATGGCTACACCTTC
many,TRBJ1-1,.,TRBV19,CASTSLVGAGTEAFF,TGTGCCAGTACATCATTAGTAGGGGCCGGAACTGAAGCTTTCTTT
.,TRBJ1-5,TRBD1,TRBV28,CASKVGGRVSQPQHF,TGTGCCAGCAAGGTAGGGGGCAGGGTCAGCCAGCCCCAGCATTTT
.,TRBJ1-6,.,TRBV6-5,CASSPLRTENSPLHF,TGTGCCAGCAGCCCCCTGCGGACAGAAAATTCACCCCTCCACTTT
.,TRBJ2-1,TRBD2,TRBV5-1,CASRAGGGYEQFF,TGCGCCAGCAGAGCGGGAGGGGGGTATGAGCAGTTCTTC
.,TRBJ1-2,TRBD1,TRBV2,CASRTGGYYGYTF,TGTGCCAGCCGAACAGGGGGCTATTATGGCTACACCTTC
once,TRBJ1-2,.,TRBV30,CAWSPGAGYGYTF,TGTGCCTGGAGCCCAGGGGCGGGCTATGGCTACACCTTC
once,TRBJ1-2,.,TRBV28,CASSLGQQLYGYTF,TGTGCCAGCAGTTTAGGGCAGCAACTCTATGGCTACACCTTC
.,TRBJ2-1,TRBD2,TRBV5-8,CASSLGLAGGLNEQFF,TGTGCCAGCAGCTTGGGGCTAGCGGGAGGCCTCAATGAGCAGTTCTTC
.,TRBJ2-5,.,TRBV6-1,CASSEAPGSRETQYF,TGTGCCAGCAGTGAAGCGCCCGGGAGCCGAGAGACCCAGTACTTC
.,TRBJ2-3,.,TRBV5-1,CASSFGKDTQYF,TGCGCCAGCAGCTTCGGGAAAGATACGCAGTATTTT
few,TRBJ1-3,.,TRBV3-1/TRBV3-2,CASSRRTGNTIYF,TGTGCCAGCAGCCGCCGGACAGGAAACACCATATATTTT
.,TRBJ1-2,TRBD1,TRBV6-5,CASSYSRGGASGYTF,TGTGCCAGCAGTTACTCCAGAGGGGGCGCTTCTGGCTACACCTTC
few,TRBJ2-2,TRBD2,TRBV5-4,CASSSTSGPTGELFF,TGTGCCAGCAGCTCAACTAGCGGGCCAACCGGGGAGCTGTTTTTT
.,TRBJ2-2,TRBD1,TRBV19,CASSQDRGRTGELFF,TGTGCCAGTAGCCAGGACAGGGGACGAACCGGGGAGCTGTTTTTT
.,TRBJ2-5,TRBD1,TRBV5-1,CATRRGTGLGETQYF,TGCGCCACCAGGAGGGGGACAGGGCTTGGAGAGACCCAGTACTTC
.,TRBJ2-7,.,TRBV18,CASSPATREQYF,TGTGCCAGCTCACCAGCGACTCGCGAGCAGTACTTC
many,TRBJ2-5,.,TRBV7-9,CASSLARRETQYF,TGTGCCAGCAGCTTAGCGAGGAGGGAGACCCAGTACTTC
.,TRBJ2-4,TRBD1,TRBV5-4,CASSETPGQGRNKNIQYF,TGTGCCAGCAGCGAGACCCCGGGACAGGGGAGGAACAAAAACATTCAGTACTTC
.,TRBJ1-5,.,TRBV27,CASSLFGRNNQPQHF,TGTGCCAGCAGTTTATTCGGGAGGAACAATCAGCCCCAGCATTTT
.,TRBJ2-7,TRBD2,TRBV7-2,CASTPTPGLAGDEQYF,TGTGCCAGCACCCCCACGCCGGGACTAGCGGGAGACGAGCAGTACTTC
once,TRBJ1-2,TRBD1,TRBV28,CASIDRATYGYTF,TGTGCCAGCATCGACAGGGCCACCTATGGCTACACCTTC
.,TRBJ2-1,TRBD2,TRBV2,CASRPREGEGEQFF,TGTGCCAGCAGGCCCCGGGAGGGGGAAGGTGAGCAGTTCTTC
.,TRBJ2-7,TRBD2,TRBV7-2,CASSLGAGLGGYEQYF,TGTGCCAGCAGCTTAGGAGCGGGACTAGGGGGTTACGAGCAGTACTTC
.,TRBJ1-6,.,TRBV27,CASSPRLDLKPLHF,TGTGCCAGCAGTCCCAGACTAGATCTTAAACCCCTCCACTTT
few,TRBJ2-1,.,TRBV7-9,CVALGRRLNEQFF,TGTGTTGCTCTAGGAAGACGCCTCAATGAGCAGTTCTTC
.,TRBJ2-1,TRBD2,TRBV5-1,CASSLGTSGVYNEQFF,TGCGCCAGCAGCTTGGGGACTAGCGGGGTCTACAATGAGCAGTTCTTC
.,TRBJ1-2,TRBD1,TRBV7-9,CASSVGTDGYTF,TGTGCCAGCAGCGTCGGGACAGATGGCTACACCTTC
.,TRBJ2-5,TRBD2,TRBV14,CASSQGLAGVGETQYF,TGTGCCAGCAGCCAAGGACTAGCGGGAGTGGGAGAGACCCAGTACTTC
.,TRBJ1-6,.,TRBV30,CAWSVGRNNSPLHF,TGTGCCTGGAGTGTGGGGAGGAATAATTCACCCCTCCACTTT
once,TRBJ2-5,TRBD2,TRBV5-1,CASSLAPGLGGQETQYF,TGCGCCAGCAGCTTGGCCCCGGGACTAGGCGGACAAGAGACCCAGTACTTC
.,TRBJ2-3,TRBD2,TRBV4-2,CASSQGSGGDLTDTQYF,TGTGCCAGCAGCCAAGGTAGCGGGGGGGATCTCACAGATACGCAGTATTTT
once,TRBJ2-2,.,TRBV6-4,CASSEAEGTGELFF,TGTGCCAGCAGTGAGGCGGAGGGAACCGGGGAGCTGTTTTTT
.,TRBJ2-5,TRBD2,TRBV3-1/TRBV3-2,CASSQAQSVLAGTWETQYF,TGTGCCAGCAGCCAAGCCCAAAGCGTTCTAGCGGGGACGTGGGAGACCCAGTACTTC
.,TRBJ2-7,TRBD1,TRBV5-1,CASSLFAGTGAYEQYF,TGCGCCAGCAGCTTGTTCGCCGGGACAGGGGCCTACGAGCAGTACTTC
.,TRBJ2-1,TRBD2,TRBV7-9,CASSDREGAFSYNEQFF,TGTGCCAGCAGCGACCGGGAGGGAGCCTTCTCCTACAATGAGCAGTTCTTC
.,TRBJ1-1,.,TRBV3-1/TRBV3-2,CASSQQTKRGGATEAFF,TGTGCCAGCAGCCAACAGACCAAGAGGGGAGGGGCCACTGAAGCTTTCTTT
.,TRBJ2-4,TRBD2,TRBV6-4,CPQHAGGSKNIQYF,TGTCCCCAGCACGCGGGAGGGTCCAAAAACATTCAGTACTTC
.,TRBJ2-7,.,TRBV9,CASTPGAQSHEQYF,TGTGCCAGCACCCCTGGGGCACAGAGCCACGAGCAGTACTTC
.,TRBJ1-1,.,TRBV5-6,CASSLVGGDTEAFF,TGTGCCAGCAGCTTGGTAGGGGGGGACACTGAAGCTTTCTTT
.,TRBJ2-7,TRBD2,TRBV10-3,CAISESGLADTYEQYF,TGTGCCATCAGTGAGTCGGGTCTAGCGGATACCTACGAGCAGTACTTC
.,TRBJ1-2,.,TRBV20-1,CSAPTGNGYTF,TGCAGTGCGCCAACAGGGAATGGCTACACCTTC
once,TRBJ2-1,TRBD2,TRBV16,CASSDLGLVDYNEQFF,TGTGCCAGCAGCGACCTGGGACTAGTAGATTACAATGAGCAGTTCTTC
.,TRBJ1-6,TRBD1,TRBV6-5,CASSWTGGNSPLHF,TGTGCCAGCAGTTGGACAGGGGGTAATTCACCCCTCCACTTT
.,TRBJ2-7,TRBD2,TRBV29-1,CSVGGLAGYEQYF,TGCAGCGTTGGGGGTCTAGCGGGCTACGAGCAGTACTTC
.,TRBJ2-3,.,TRBV6-1,CASSEVDRTPPGDTQYF,TGTGCCAGCAGTGAAGTAGACCGTACACCACCGGGAGATACGCAGTATTTT
.,TRBJ2-7,TRBD1,TRBV6-5,CASVGQGTSVYEQYF,TGTGCCAGCGTGGGACAGGGTACCTCCGTCTACGAGCAGTACTTC
few,TRBJ2-2,.,TRBV19,CASSPLPNTGELFF,TGTGCCAGTAGTCCCCTTCCGAACACCGGGGAGCTGTTTTTT